The source of this T cell receptor beta chain is a study of Graves' ophthalmopathy and Graves' hyperthyroidism. None of the included patients had other autoimmune diseases, uncontrolled infections, pregnancy or lactation, as these led to exclusion. Reliance was placed on clinical symptoms, serum thyroxine, TRAb, thyroid ultrasound and orbital computed tomography for diagnosis. RNA transcripts were the source from which TCR beta CDR3 regions were amplified. An initial RT-PCR round employing HTBI primers preceded a second-round multiplex PCR. TCRdb redid the calling of the multiplex PCR reads with MiXCR, one entry per CDR3 protein. This table has 400,000 to 450,000 distinct CDR3 sequences, around a fifth appearing once. Study-wide findings and caveats: Separation of ophthalmopathy from stable hyperthyroidism was achieved by a 13-signature model, at about 90% sensitivity and roughly 81% specificity. Blood samples also showed most expanded thyroid clonotypes exceeding 0.001 frequency.

This clonotype was counted at least ten times. The target antigen is unknown. The TCR was taken from a woman younger than 30 with stable Graves' hyperthyroidism. The sample taken for sequencing was peripheral blood.

The CDR3 bases are TGTGCCAGCAGTTCAAGTAACTCCTACGAGCAGTACTTC. This codes for CASSSSNSYEQYF. The chain carries TRBV12-3 or TRBV12-4 and TRBJ2-7, with no clear D. V was cut by 4 bases and J by 0 bases, with 7 bases left in between. This CDR3 has 13 residues.